This entry lists 15 T cell receptor beta chains sequenced from one sample in a study of OX40 agonist ivuxolimab in advanced cancers. Sequencing was performed with immunoSEQ multiplex PCR; in TCRdb, only in-frame clones are kept and a portion is missing. Here the sample spans tens of thousands of clones, 70% to 80% being singletons. The specimen comprised CD4+ or CD8+ T cells sorted from blood, sampled in a trial of the OX40 agonist ivuxolimab. These receptors were taken from an adult with an advanced solid tumor such as melanoma, head and neck, liver or kidney cancer.

V and J are TRBV4-1 and TRBJ2-5, with D perhaps TRBD1 or TRBD2 (5 bases each). CDR3 length equals 13 residues. CDR1 and CDR2 from the germline V gene are MGHRA and YSYEKL. V lost 6 bases, J lost 1 base, and 9 bases lay in between. The CDR3 reads CASSRGPQETQYF. CDR3 coding DNA: TGCGCCAGCAGTAGGGGACCCCAAGAGACCCAGTACTTC.

The CDR3 here is CASSAWTGDGSGANVLTF. As DNA, the CDR3 is TGTGCCAGCAGTGCCTGGACAGGGGACGGCTCTGGGGCCAACGTCCTGACTTTC. The chain joins TRBV27 to TRBJ2-6; TRBD1 agrees at 9 bases. CDR1 and CDR2 (germline): MNHEY, SMNVEV (reference sequence). The CDR3 consists of 18 residues. V dropped 5 bases and J dropped 0; count of bases not matched to a gene: 8.

The chain uses TRBV6-1 and TRBJ2-7, with 7 bases matching TRBD2. The CDR3 has 14 amino acids. J gave up 3 bases and V 4 bases, and 6 bases lay outside the gene matches. The V gene's germline CDR1 is MNHNS and CDR2 SASEGT. The CDR3 DNA reads TGTGCCAGCAGTGCGGGAGGTTCCATCTACGAGCAGTACTTC. The encoded protein is CASSAGGSIYEQYF.

This chain connects TRBV14 to TRBJ1-6; possibly TRBD1 for D (5 bases). The CDR3 runs to 15 residues. The germline gives CDR1 SGHDN, CDR2 FVKESK. The V end lost 3 bases, the J end lost 7 bases, and 13 bases lay between the germline ends. Written as DNA, the CDR3 is TGTGCCAGCAGCCAGCAGGGACCGCTGAATTCACCCCTCCACTTT. Translating it yields CASSQQGPLNSPLHF.

The genes are TRBV2 and TRBJ2-5; tentatively, D is TRBD1 (6 bases). Trimming took 4 bases from V and 6 from J, leaving 9 bases between them. The CDR3 spans 12 residues. The germline CDR1 and CDR2 sequences are SNHLY and FYNNEI. This chain's CDR3 is CASSVQGKTQYF. The DNA for the CDR3 is TGTGCCAGCAGTGTGCAGGGGAAGACCCAGTACTTC.

CDR3 protein: CASSLTTYNEQFF. The DNA of the CDR3 is TGTGCCAGCAGTTTAACTACCTACAATGAGCAGTTCTTC. The chain combines TRBV6-6 with TRBJ2-1, with no clear D. The ends were cut back, 4 bases at V and 2 bases at J, with 6 bases in the middle. CDR1 MNHNY and CDR2 SVGAGI come from the germline V gene (reference sequence). This CDR3 has 13 amino acids.

The chain carries TRBV6-6 and TRBJ2-1; D gene unclear. The V and J ends lost 8 bases and 5 bases respectively, with 16 bases between them. There are 14 residues in the CDR3. Looked up from germline, CDR1 is MNHNY and CDR2 is SVGAGI (reference sequence). The CDR3 reads CASAPVTKNNEQFF. The CDR3 DNA sequence: TGTGCCAGCGCCCCAGTAACGAAAAACAATGAGCAGTTCTTC.

The rearrangement uses TRBV7-9 and TRBJ1-1, with D unresolved. The germline V and J ends were trimmed by 2 bases and 3 bases, with 13 bases remaining between them. This CDR3 spans 15 amino acids. Germline V lookup: CDR1 SEHNR, CDR2 FQNEAQ (reference sequence). CDR3 sequence reads: CASSLSSRFDTEAFF. CDR3 bases: TGTGCCAGCAGCTTAAGTTCCAGATTCGACACTGAAGCTTTCTTT.

The V gene is TRBV7-6, the J gene TRBJ1-1, with unresolved D. Germline assignment: CDR1 SGHVS and CDR2 FNYEAQ. V was shortened by 4 bases and J by 7 bases, with 10 bases between the two germline ends. The CDR3 runs to 12 residues. The CDR3 here is CASSSLPGEAFF. The CDR3 coding sequence is TGTGCCAGCAGCTCACTCCCTGGTGAAGCTTTCTTT.

This clone was found once. V usage is TRBV28 and J usage is TRBJ1-3; D perhaps matches TRBD1 (6 bases). Germline V lookup: CDR1 MDHEN, CDR2 SYDVKM. The V and J ends lost 5 bases and 4 bases respectively, with 18 bases between them. The CDR3 is 16 residues long. The CDR3 sequence is CASSPPTGFRGNTIYF. The CDR3 bases are TGTGCCAGCAGTCCCCCCACAGGGTTTCGAGGAAACACCATATATTTT.

The chain combines TRBV27 with TRBJ2-5; D is perhaps TRBD1 (5 bases). The germline V gene has CDR1 MNHEY and CDR2 SMNVEV (reference sequence). The CDR3 has 14 amino acids. Trimming removed 6 bases from V and 9 bases from J, with 20 bases in between. CDR3 residues: CASSLVGPQGAQYF. The CDR3 nucleotides are TGTGCCAGCAGCCTCGTAGGGCCCCAAGGGGCCCAGTACTTC.

This clone was detected a few times. Here the CDR3 DNA reads TGTGCCAGCAGTAAGGGACATTGGGGTGGCTACACCTTC. Translating it yields CASSKGHWGGYTF. The chain carries TRBV27 and TRBJ1-2; D is possibly TRBD1 (6 bases). CDR3 length equals 13 residues. Germline-derived CDR1 and CDR2 are MNHEY and SMNVEV (reference sequence). V was pared by 5 bases and J by 7 bases, with 14 bases between.

The CDR3 DNA reads TGTGCCAGCTCACCACTCTCCTCGGCCTTGAACACTGAAGCTTTCTTT. This translates into CASSPLSSALNTEAFF. The chain employs TRBV18 and TRBJ1-1; D remains unclear. This CDR3 spans 16 amino acids. V shed 1 base and J shed 0 bases, with 12 bases lying between them. In germline, CDR1 is KGHSH, CDR2 LQKENI.

The CDR3, as DNA: TGTGCCAGCAGCCCCCCGAGCGCTCAAGAGACCCAGTACTTC. Amino acid sequence: CASSPPSAQETQYF. The chain employs TRBV5-6 and TRBJ2-5; D not certain. Per the germline V gene, CDR1 is SGHDT and CDR2 is YYEEEE. V was clipped by 4 bases and J by 2 bases, with 12 bases between them. The CDR3 consists of 14 residues.

The rearrangement links TRBV11-2 to TRBJ2-3; 9 positions match TRBD1. Trimming at V came to 2 bases and at J to 7 bases, leaving 7 bases not matched to a gene. The CDR3 sequence is 15 residues long. From germline, CDR1 is SGHAT and CDR2 FQNNGV. The CDR3 region has the DNA TGTGCCAGCAGCTTAAACTCACAGGGGGCGAATACGCAGTATTTT. Translated, it gives CASSLNSQGANTQYF. The whole variable domain, remainder taken from reference TRBV11-2 and TRBJ2-3, is EAGVAQSPRYKIIEKRQSVAFWCNPISGHATLYWYQQILGQGPKLLIQFQNNGVVDDSQLPKDRFSAERLKGVDSTLKIQPAKLEDSAVYLCASSLNSQGANTQYFGPGTRLTVL.